A single sample gave rise to the 6 T cell receptor beta chains below, sequenced in a study of PD-1 blockade in classical Hodgkin lymphoma. Assay: immunoSEQ multiplex PCR; the TCRdb copy retains only in-frame clones and omits some. This sample has approximately 26,000 clones, with less than 75% found just once. Each patient experienced a relapse that followed autologous stem cell transplantation, and brentuximab vedotin exposure varied. Here the sequenced sample was peripheral blood mononuclear cells (PBMCs), taken before the second cycle of nivolumab. The receptors were gathered from a human donor with classical Hodgkin lymphoma.

The chain couples TRBV7-3 to TRBJ1-1; D perhaps matches TRBD1 (5 bases). V was clipped by 5 bases and J by 0 bases, with 7 bases between them. Germline V gene data show CDR1 as SGHTA and CDR2 as FQGTGA. The CDR3 is 13 residues long. The CDR3 loop reads CASSRGMNTEAFF. In DNA form, the CDR3 reads TGTGCCAGCAGCCGGGGGATGAACACTGAAGCTTTCTTT.

This clone was counted a few times. The chain joins TRBV19 to TRBJ1-4, with 9 bases lining up with TRBD1. The CDR3 is made up of 16 amino acids. Trimming at V came to 7 bases and at J to 0 bases, leaving 6 bases not matched to a gene. CDR1 and CDR2 (germline): LNHDA, SQIVND (reference sequence). The CDR3 region is CASKDRGHSTNEKLFF. For the CDR3, the DNA is TGTGCCAGTAAGGACAGGGGACATTCAACTAATGAAAAACTGTTTTTT.

The chain joins TRBV9 to TRBJ1-6; D gene ambiguous. CDR1 is SGDLS and CDR2 is YYNGEE in the germline V gene. The CDR3 spans 15 residues. Trimming cost V 0 bases and J 6 bases, with 10 bases left between them. The CDR3 loop reads CASSVGQGGNSPLHF. The CDR3, as DNA: TGTGCCAGCAGCGTAGGTCAAGGTGGTAATTCACCCCTCCACTTT.

To note about this clone: A read error may account for a junction end that differs from germline. The chain has TRBV4-3 and TRBJ2-3; TRBD2 aligns across 14 bases. The CDR3 runs 15 residues. Per the germline V gene, CDR1 is LGHNA and CDR2 is YSLEER. The CDR3 loop is CASRQTSGGAETQYF. The DNA for the CDR3 is TGCGCCAGCCGCCAGACTAGCGGGGGGGCGGAGACGCAGTATTTT.

This clone was recorded a few times. The chain joins TRBV7-8 to TRBJ1-1; D may be TRBD1 (6 bases). Trimming shortened V by 2 bases and J by 3 bases, and 7 bases separated the two germline ends. This CDR3 spans 13 amino acids. Germline V gene lookup returns CDR1 SGHVS and CDR2 FQNEAQ. The CDR3, as DNA: TGTGCCAGCAGCTTAAGGGGGTACACTGAAGCTTTCTTT. Translation: CASSLRGYTEAFF.

This sequence joins TRBV4-3 and TRBJ2-1, with TRBD2 matching 7 bases. Per the germline V gene, CDR1 is LGHNA and CDR2 is YSLEER. The CDR3 runs 18 residues. With V trimmed by 0 bases and J by 2 bases, 10 bases remained unmatched. CDR3 protein: CASSQDWTAGGTYNEQFF. The CDR3 DNA reads as TGCGCCAGCAGCCAAGATTGGACTGCCGGGGGGACCTACAATGAGCAGTTCTTC.